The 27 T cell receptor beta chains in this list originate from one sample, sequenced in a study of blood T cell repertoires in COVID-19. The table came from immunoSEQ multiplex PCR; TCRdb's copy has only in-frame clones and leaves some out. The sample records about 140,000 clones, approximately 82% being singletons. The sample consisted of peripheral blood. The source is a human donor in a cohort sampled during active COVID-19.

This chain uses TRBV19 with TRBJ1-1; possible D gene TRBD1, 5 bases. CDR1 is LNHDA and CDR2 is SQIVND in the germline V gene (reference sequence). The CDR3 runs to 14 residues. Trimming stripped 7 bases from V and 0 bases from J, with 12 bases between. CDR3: CASTTTEVNTEAFF. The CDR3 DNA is TGTGCCAGTACCACGACAGAAGTGAACACTGAAGCTTTCTTT. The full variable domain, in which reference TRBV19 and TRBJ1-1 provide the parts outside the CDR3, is DGGITQSPKYLFRKEGQNVTLSCEQNLNHDAMYWYRQDPGQGLRLIYYSQIVNDFQKGDIAEGYSVSREKKESFPLTVTSAQKNPTAFYLCASTTTEVNTEAFFGQGTRLTVV.

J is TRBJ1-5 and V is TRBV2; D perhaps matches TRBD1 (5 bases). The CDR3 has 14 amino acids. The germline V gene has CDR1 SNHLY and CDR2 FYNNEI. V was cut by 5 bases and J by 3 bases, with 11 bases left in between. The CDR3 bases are TGTGCCAGCAGTCCGGGACTCCCCAATCAGCCCCAGCATTTT. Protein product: CASSPGLPNQPQHF.

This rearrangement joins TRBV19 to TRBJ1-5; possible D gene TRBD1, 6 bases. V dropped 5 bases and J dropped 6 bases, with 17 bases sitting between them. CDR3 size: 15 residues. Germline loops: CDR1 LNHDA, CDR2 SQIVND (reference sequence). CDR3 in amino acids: CASSSRGGPGQPQHF. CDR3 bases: TGTGCCAGTAGTTCCCGGGGGGGGCCTGGTCAGCCCCAGCATTTT.

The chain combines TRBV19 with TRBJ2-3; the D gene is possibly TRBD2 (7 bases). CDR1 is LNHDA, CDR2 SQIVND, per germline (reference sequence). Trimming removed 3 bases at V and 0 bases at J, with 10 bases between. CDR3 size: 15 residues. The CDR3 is CASSIRGASTDTQYF. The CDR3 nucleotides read TGTGCCAGTAGTATTCGGGGGGCTAGCACAGATACGCAGTATTTT.

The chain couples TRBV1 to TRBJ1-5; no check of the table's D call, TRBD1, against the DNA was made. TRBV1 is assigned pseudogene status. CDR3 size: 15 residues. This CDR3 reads CTSSRESGPPQPQHF. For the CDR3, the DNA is TGCACCAGCAGCCGAGAATCAGGGCCCCCCCAGCCCCAGCATTTT.

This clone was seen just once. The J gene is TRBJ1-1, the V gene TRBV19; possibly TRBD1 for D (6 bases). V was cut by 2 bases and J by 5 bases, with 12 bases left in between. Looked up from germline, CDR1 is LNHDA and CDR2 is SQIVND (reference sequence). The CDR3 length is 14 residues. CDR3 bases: TGTGCCAGTAGTATAAGGGGGTTCGGAACTGAAGCTTTCTTT. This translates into CASSIRGFGTEAFF.

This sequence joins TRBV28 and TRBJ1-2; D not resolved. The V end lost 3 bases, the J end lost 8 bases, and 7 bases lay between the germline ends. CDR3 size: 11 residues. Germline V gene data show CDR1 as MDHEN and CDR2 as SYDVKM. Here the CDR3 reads CASSFPRGYTF. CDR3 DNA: TGTGCCAGCAGTTTCCCCAGGGGCTACACCTTC.

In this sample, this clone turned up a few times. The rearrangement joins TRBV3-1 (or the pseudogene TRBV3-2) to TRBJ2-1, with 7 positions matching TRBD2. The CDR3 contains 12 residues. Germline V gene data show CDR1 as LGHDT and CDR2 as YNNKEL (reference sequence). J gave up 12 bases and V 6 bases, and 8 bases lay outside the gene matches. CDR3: CASSRAGLLQFF. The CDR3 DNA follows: TGTGCCAGCAGTAGAGCGGGACTCTTGCAGTTCTTC.

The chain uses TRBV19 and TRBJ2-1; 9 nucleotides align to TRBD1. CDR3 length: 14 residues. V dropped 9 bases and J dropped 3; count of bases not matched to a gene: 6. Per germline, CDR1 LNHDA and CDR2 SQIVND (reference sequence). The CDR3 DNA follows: TGTGCCAGCAAAGGGACAGGGCGCTACAATGAGCAGTTCTTC. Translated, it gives CASKGTGRYNEQFF. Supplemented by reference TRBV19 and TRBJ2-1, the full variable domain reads DGGITQSPKYLFRKEGQNVTLSCEQNLNHDAMYWYRQDPGQGLRLIYYSQIVNDFQKGDIAEGYSVSREKKESFPLTVTSAQKNPTAFYLCASKGTGRYNEQFFGPGTRLTVL.

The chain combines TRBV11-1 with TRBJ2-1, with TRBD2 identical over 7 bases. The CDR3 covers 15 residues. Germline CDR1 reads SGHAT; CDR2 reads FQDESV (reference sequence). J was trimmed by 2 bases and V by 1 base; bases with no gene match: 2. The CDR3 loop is CASSLGGSPYNEQFF. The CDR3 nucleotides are TGTGCCAGCAGCTTAGGCGGGAGCCCCTACAATGAGCAGTTCTTC.

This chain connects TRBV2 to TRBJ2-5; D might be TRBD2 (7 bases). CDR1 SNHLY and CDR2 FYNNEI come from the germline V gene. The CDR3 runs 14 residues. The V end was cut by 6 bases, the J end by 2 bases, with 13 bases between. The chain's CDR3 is CASSWGGHQETQYF. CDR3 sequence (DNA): TGTGCCAGCAGCTGGGGGGGCCATCAAGAGACCCAGTACTTC.

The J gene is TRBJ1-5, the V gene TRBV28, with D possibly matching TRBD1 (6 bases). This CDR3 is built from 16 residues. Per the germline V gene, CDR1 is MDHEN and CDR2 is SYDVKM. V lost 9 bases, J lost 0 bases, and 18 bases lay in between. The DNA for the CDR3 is TGTGCCAGTCGGACAGACCGAAAATATAGCAATCAGCCCCAGCATTTT. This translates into CASRTDRKYSNQPQHF.

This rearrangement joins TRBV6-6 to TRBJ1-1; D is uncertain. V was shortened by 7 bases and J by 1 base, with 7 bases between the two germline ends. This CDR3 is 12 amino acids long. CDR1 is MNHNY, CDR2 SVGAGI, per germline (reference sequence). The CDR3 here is CASTRGNTEAFF. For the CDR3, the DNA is TGTGCCAGCACCCGGGGGAACACTGAAGCTTTCTTT.

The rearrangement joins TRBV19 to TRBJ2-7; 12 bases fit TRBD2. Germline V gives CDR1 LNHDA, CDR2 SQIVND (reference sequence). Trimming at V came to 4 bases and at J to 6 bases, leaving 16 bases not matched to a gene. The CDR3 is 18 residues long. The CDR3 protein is CASSNTYLPTSGSSEQYF. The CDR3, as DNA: TGTGCCAGTAGTAATACCTACCTTCCGACTAGCGGGAGCTCCGAGCAGTACTTC.

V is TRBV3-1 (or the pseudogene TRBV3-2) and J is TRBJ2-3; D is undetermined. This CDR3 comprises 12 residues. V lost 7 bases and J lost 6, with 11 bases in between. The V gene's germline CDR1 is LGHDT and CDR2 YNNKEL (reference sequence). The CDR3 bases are TGTGCCAGCATTTCCCGAGGCGATACGCAGTATTTT. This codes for CASISRGDTQYF.

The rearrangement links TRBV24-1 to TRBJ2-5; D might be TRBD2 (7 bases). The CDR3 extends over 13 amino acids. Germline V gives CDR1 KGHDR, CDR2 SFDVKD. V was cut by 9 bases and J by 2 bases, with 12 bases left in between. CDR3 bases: TGTGCCACCGGGGGGGACATGCAAGAGACCCAGTACTTC. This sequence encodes CATGGDMQETQYF.

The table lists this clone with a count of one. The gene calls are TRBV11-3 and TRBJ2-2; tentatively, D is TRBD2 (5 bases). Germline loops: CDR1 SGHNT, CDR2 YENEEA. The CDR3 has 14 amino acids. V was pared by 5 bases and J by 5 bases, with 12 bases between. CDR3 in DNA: TGTGCCAGCAGCAGATTAACGGGGACCGGGGAGCTGTTTTTT. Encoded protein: CASSRLTGTGELFF.

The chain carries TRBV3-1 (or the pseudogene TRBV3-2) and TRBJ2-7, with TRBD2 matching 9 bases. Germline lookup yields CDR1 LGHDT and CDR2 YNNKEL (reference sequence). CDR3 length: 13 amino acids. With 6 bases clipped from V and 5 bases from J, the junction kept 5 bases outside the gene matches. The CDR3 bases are TGTGCCAGCAGTTATAGCGGGAGCGACGAGCAGTACTTC. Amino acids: CASSYSGSDEQYF.

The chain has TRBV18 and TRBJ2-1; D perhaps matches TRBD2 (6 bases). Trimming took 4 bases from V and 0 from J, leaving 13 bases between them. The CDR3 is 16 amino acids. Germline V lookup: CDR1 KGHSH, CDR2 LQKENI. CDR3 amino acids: CASSRRDRSSYNEQFF. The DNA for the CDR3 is TGTGCCAGCTCACGGCGGGACCGGAGCTCCTACAATGAGCAGTTCTTC.

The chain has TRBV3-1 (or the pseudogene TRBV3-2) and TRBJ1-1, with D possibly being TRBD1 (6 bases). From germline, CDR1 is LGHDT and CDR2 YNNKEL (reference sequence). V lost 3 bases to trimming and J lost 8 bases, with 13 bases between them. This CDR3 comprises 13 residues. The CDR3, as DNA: TGTGCCAGCAGCCAGGCAGGGGTGGGAGAAGCTTTCTTT. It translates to CASSQAGVGEAFF.

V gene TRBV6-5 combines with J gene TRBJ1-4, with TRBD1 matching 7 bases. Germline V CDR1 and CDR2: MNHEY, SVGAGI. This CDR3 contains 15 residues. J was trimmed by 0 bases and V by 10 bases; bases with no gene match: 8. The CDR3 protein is CATGDRSATNEKLFF. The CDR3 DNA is TGTGCCACAGGGGACAGATCGGCAACTAATGAAAAACTGTTTTTT.

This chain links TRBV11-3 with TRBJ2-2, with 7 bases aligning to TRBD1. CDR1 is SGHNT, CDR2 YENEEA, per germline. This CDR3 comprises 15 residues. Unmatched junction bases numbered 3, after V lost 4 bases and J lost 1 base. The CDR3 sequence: CASSYRTGNTGELFF. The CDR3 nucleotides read TGTGCCAGCAGCTACCGGACAGGGAACACCGGGGAGCTGTTTTTT.

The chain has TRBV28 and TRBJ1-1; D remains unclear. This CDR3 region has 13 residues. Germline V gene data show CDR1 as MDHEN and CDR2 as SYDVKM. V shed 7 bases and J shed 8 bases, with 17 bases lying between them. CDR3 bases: TGTGCCAGCAATCGTCCCCCCTCTGGCGAAGCTTTCTTT. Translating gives CASNRPPSGEAFF.

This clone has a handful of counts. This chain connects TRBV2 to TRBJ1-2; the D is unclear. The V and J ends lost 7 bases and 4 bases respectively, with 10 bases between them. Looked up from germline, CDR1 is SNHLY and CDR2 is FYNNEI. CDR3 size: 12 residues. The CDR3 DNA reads TGTGCCAGCAATCCTACTCCCTATGGCTACACCTTC. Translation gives CASNPTPYGYTF.

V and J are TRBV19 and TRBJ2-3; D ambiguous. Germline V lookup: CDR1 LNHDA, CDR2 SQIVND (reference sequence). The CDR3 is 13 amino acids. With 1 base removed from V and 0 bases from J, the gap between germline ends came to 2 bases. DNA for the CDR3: TGTGCCAGTAGTATAGCTAGCACAGATACGCAGTATTTT. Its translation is CASSIASTDTQYF. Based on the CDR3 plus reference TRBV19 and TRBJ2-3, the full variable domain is DGGITQSPKYLFRKEGQNVTLSCEQNLNHDAMYWYRQDPGQGLRLIYYSQIVNDFQKGDIAEGYSVSREKKESFPLTVTSAQKNPTAFYLCASSIASTDTQYFGPGTRLTVL.

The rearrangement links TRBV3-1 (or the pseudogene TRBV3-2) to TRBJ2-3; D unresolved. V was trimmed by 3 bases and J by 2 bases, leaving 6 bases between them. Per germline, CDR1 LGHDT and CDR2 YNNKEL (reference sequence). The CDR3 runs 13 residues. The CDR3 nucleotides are TGTGCCAGCAGCCACAGTTCCACAGATACGCAGTATTTT. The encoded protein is CASSHSSTDTQYF.

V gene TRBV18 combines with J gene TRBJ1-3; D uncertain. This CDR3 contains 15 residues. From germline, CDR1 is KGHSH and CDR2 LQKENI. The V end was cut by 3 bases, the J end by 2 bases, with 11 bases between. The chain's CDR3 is CASSPTLAAGNTIYF. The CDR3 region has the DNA TGTGCCAGCTCACCGACACTGGCTGCTGGAAACACCATATATTTT.